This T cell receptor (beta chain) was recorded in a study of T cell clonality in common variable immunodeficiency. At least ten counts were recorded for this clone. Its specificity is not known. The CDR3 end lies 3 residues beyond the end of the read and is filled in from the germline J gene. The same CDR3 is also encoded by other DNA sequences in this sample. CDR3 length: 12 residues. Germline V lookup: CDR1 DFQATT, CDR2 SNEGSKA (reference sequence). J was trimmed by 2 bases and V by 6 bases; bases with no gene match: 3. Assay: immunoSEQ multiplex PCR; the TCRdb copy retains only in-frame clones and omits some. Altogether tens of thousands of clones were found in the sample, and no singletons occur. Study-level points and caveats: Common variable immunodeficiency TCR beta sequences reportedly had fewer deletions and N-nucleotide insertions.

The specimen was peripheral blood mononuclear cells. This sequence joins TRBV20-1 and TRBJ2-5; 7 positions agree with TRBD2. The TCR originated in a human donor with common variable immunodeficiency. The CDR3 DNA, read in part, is TGCAGTGCCAGGACTAGACAAGAGACC. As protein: CSARTRQET. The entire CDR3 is CSARTRQETQYF.